The 24 T cell receptor beta chains given below trace back to one sample, sequenced in a study of regulatory T cells in long-lasting Graves disease (dated by TCRdb to the early 2020s). The method behind the library was multiplex PCR. The instrument given in TCRdb is Illumina HiSeq 4000. CDR3 regions were amplified by Arm-PCR with iRepertoire HTBI primers to construct TCR beta libraries. TCRdb reprocessed the public reads (quality trimming at Q25 with fastp, clone calling with MiXCR) and kept in-frame beta chains. CDR3 protein duplicates are merged, each entry listing the most common genes and DNA. A total of 250,000 to 300,000 distinct CDR3 sequences appear in this sample, 20% to 25% of them only once. The ten largest clones take up roughly three fifths of the sample. The time point label on this specimen signifies: persistent/refractory GD, antithyroid drugs over 5 years with positive TRAb. For both TCR sequencing and RNA sequencing, RNA was extracted from PBMCs in TRIzol.

The specimen comprised peripheral blood mononuclear cells (PBMCs), sampled when the disease was refractory, from a patient treated with antithyroid drugs. Every receptor here comes from a female donor with Graves disease.

The chain links TRBV11-2 to TRBJ2-7; unclear D gene. Trimming removed 5 bases at V and 0 bases at J, with 5 bases between. The CDR3 is 12 amino acids. Germline CDR1 and CDR2: SGHAT and FQNNGV. In DNA form, the CDR3 reads TGTGCCAGCAGCCCTGTCTCCTACGAGCAGTACTTC. This codes for CASSPVSYEQYF.

This clonotype was counted a few times. The V call is TRBV4-1, the J call TRBJ2-6; no clear D gene. The CDR3 has 16 amino acids. From germline, CDR1 is MGHRA and CDR2 YSYEKL. The V end was cut by 0 bases, the J end by 2 bases, with 8 bases between. CDR3 nucleotide sequence: TGCGCCAGCAGCCAAGATTTCTCGGCTGGGGCCAACGTCCTGACTTTC. Translated: CASSQDFSAGANVLTF.

V and J are TRBV7-2 and TRBJ1-1; D may be TRBD1 (5 bases). V was clipped by 5 bases and J by 4 bases, with 20 bases between them. Germline CDR1 is SGHTA and CDR2 is FQGNSA. The CDR3 totals 16 residues. This chain's CDR3 is CASSRGEAGIGTEAFF. The CDR3 DNA is TGTGCCAGCAGCCGAGGTGAGGCAGGGATCGGCACTGAAGCTTTCTTT. Full variable domain (outside the CDR3, taken from reference TRBV7-2 and TRBJ1-1): GAGVSQSPSNKVTEKGKDVELRCDPISGHTALYWYRQSLGQGLEFLIYFQGNSAPDKSGLPSDRFSAERTGGSVSTLTIQRTQQEDSAVYLCASSRGEAGIGTEAFFGQGTRLTVV.

This chain uses TRBV19 with TRBJ1-1, with D unresolved. The CDR3 totals 13 residues. Germline V CDR1 and CDR2: LNHDA, SQIVND (reference sequence). Trimming cost V 4 bases and J 0 bases, with 6 bases left between them. The CDR3 is CASSSWMNTEAFF. CDR3 nucleotide sequence: TGTGCCAGTAGTAGTTGGATGAACACTGAAGCTTTCTTT. Full variable domain (remainder filled in from reference TRBV19 and TRBJ1-1): DGGITQSPKYLFRKEGQNVTLSCEQNLNHDAMYWYRQDPGQGLRLIYYSQIVNDFQKGDIAEGYSVSREKKESFPLTVTSAQKNPTAFYLCASSSWMNTEAFFGQGTRLTVV.

This clonotype was counted a few times. J is TRBJ2-7 and V is TRBV29-1, with 7 bases fitting TRBD1. This CDR3 contains 13 residues. Trimming cost V 6 bases and J 2 bases; bases outside gene matches: 7. The germline V gene encodes CDR1 SQVTM and CDR2 ANQGSEA. The CDR3 is CSVGTVGPYEQYF. The CDR3 nucleotides read TGCAGCGTGGGGACAGTCGGCCCCTACGAGCAGTACTTC.

The rearrangement joins TRBV2 to TRBJ1-6, with D unclear. The CDR3 consists of 17 residues. Germline V lookup: CDR1 SNHLY, CDR2 FYNNEI. Trimming cost V 5 bases and J 0 bases, with 14 bases left between them. In DNA form, the CDR3 reads TGTGCCAGCAGTACCCCCCCCGGCAGCTCCTATAATTCACCCCTCCACTTT. Protein sequence: CASSTPPGSSYNSPLHF.

The chain combines TRBV9 with TRBJ1-1; perhaps TRBD1 as D (5 bases). Germline CDR1 and CDR2: SGDLS and YYNGEE. The length of the CDR3 is 16 residues. With 4 bases removed from V and 1 base from J, the gap between germline ends came to 17 bases. The CDR3 sequence: CASSLVRGLTNTEAFF. CDR3 DNA sequence: TGTGCCAGCAGCTTAGTAAGGGGCCTTACGAACACTGAAGCTTTCTTT.

The chain joins TRBV10-3 to TRBJ2-3; possibly TRBD1 or TRBD2 for D (5 bases each). Germline V gives CDR1 ENHRY, CDR2 SYGVKD. The CDR3 is 18 residues long. The V end lost 0 bases, the J end lost 2 bases, and 18 bases lay between the germline ends. In DNA form, the CDR3 reads TGTGCCATCAGTGAGTCGACGCTAATGAGCGGACACACAGATACGCAGTATTTT. Translated: CAISESTLMSGHTDTQYF.

This clonotype turned up a few times. The CDR3 region is CASSLGRYFEAQETQYF. The CDR3 coding sequence is TGTGCCAGCAGCTTGGGACGGTACTTCGAGGCCCAAGAGACCCAGTACTTC. The chain combines TRBV5-6 with TRBJ2-5; D gene ambiguous. V lost 0 bases and J lost 1, with 16 bases in between. From germline, CDR1 is SGHDT and CDR2 YYEEEE. The CDR3 is 17 residues long.

This clonotype was observed once. This chain links TRBV11-2 with TRBJ2-1; D remains ambiguous. This CDR3 is built from 15 residues. Germline CDR1 and CDR2: SGHAT and FQNNGV. Trimming removed 4 bases from V and 0 bases from J, with 10 bases in between. The CDR3 loop is CASSSTLSSYNEQFF. The DNA of the CDR3 is TGTGCCAGCAGCTCCACATTGAGCTCCTACAATGAGCAGTTCTTC.

The chain joins TRBV4-3 to TRBJ2-5; 8 positions match TRBD2. CDR3 length equals 17 residues. V lost 3 bases and J lost 3; bases outside the gene matches: 12. Germline V gene data show CDR1 as LGHNA and CDR2 as YSLEER. The CDR3 here is CASSQGSGIGLKETQYF. As DNA, the CDR3 is TGCGCCAGCAGCCAGGGTAGCGGGATAGGTCTGAAAGAGACCCAGTACTTC.

A remark on this clonotype: A much larger clone is a single base away; this may be a read error. The V gene is TRBV6-2 or TRBV6-3, the J gene TRBJ2-2; a possible D gene is TRBD2 (6 bases). The germline CDR1 and CDR2 sequences are MNHEY and SVGEGT. This CDR3 region has 12 residues. The CDR3 reads CASRPYGGELLF. The CDR3 DNA reads as TGTGCCAGCAGACCTTACGGCGGGGAGCTGCTTTTT.

J is TRBJ1-1 and V is TRBV27, with D possibly being TRBD1 (6 bases). The CDR3 runs 16 residues. Germline CDR1 and CDR2: MNHEY and SMNVEV (reference sequence). V was cut by 5 bases and J by 1 base, with 17 bases left in between. The CDR3: CASSPLATGQNTEAFF. CDR3 DNA: TGTGCCAGCAGTCCCCTCGCTACGGGACAGAACACTGAAGCTTTCTTT.

The chain recombines TRBV18 with TRBJ2-4; possible D gene TRBD2, 6 bases. There are 13 residues in the CDR3. V lost 3 bases and J lost 11, with 14 bases in between. The germline CDR1 and CDR2 sequences are KGHSH and LQKENI. The CDR3 sequence is CASSPGPEGVQYF. The CDR3 DNA reads TGTGCCAGCTCACCCGGCCCGGAGGGAGTTCAGTACTTC. Combining the CDR3 with reference TRBV18 and TRBJ2-4 gives the whole variable domain NAGVMQNPRHLVRRRGQEARLRCSPMKGHSHVYWYRQLPEEGLKFMVYLQKENIIDESGMPKERFSAEFPKEGPSILRIQQVVRGDSAAYFCASSPGPEGVQYFGAGTRLSVL.

At least ten counts were recorded for this clonotype. The chain links TRBV7-9 to TRBJ2-6; no definite D call. There are 15 residues in the CDR3. Trimming took off 2 bases at V and 0 bases at J, with 5 bases between the two ends. CDR1 is SEHNR, CDR2 FQNEAQ, per germline (reference sequence). CDR3 DNA: TGTGCCAGCAGCTTAACTACCTCTGGGGCCAACGTCCTGACTTTC. Amino acid sequence: CASSLTTSGANVLTF.

This clonotype was seen ten or more times. The chain uses TRBV29-1 and TRBJ2-7; a weak D match, TRBD1 (6 bases). V gave up 3 bases and J gave up 5 bases, with 14 bases separating them. CDR1 SQVTM and CDR2 ANQGSEA come from the germline V gene. The CDR3 is made up of 13 amino acids. The CDR3 region has the DNA TGCAGCGTTGAGATAACAGGGATCAACGAGCAGTACTTC. The encoded protein is CSVEITGINEQYF.

The V gene is TRBV18, the J gene TRBJ1-2; TRBD1 matches at 9 bases. Germline V gene sequence: CDR1 KGHSH, CDR2 LQKENI. Trimming at V came to 2 bases and at J to 1 base, leaving 11 bases not matched to a gene. CDR3 length: 18 amino acids. The CDR3 reads CASSPNSGTGSINYGYTF. The CDR3 DNA follows: TGTGCCAGCTCACCAAACTCCGGGACAGGGAGCATTAACTATGGCTACACCTTC. Combining the CDR3 with reference TRBV18 and TRBJ1-2 gives the whole variable domain NAGVMQNPRHLVRRRGQEARLRCSPMKGHSHVYWYRQLPEEGLKFMVYLQKENIIDESGMPKERFSAEFPKEGPSILRIQQVVRGDSAAYFCASSPNSGTGSINYGYTFGSGTRLTVV.

This clonotype showed up many times. The V and J genes are TRBV2 and TRBJ2-7, with 7 bases identical to TRBD2. The CDR3 totals 13 residues. Germline CDR1 reads SNHLY; CDR2 reads FYNNEI. Trimming took 8 bases from V and 3 from J; bases not matched to a gene: 7. This CDR3 is CASSSGAYYEQYF. The CDR3 DNA sequence: TGTGCCAGCTCAAGCGGGGCATACTACGAGCAGTACTTC.

This clonotype was detected only a few times. J is TRBJ1-4 and V is TRBV5-1, with D possibly matching TRBD1 (5 bases). Germline CDR1 and CDR2: SGHRS and YFSETQ. V was cut by 9 bases and J by 5 bases, with 17 bases left in between. CDR3 size: 14 residues. DNA for the CDR3: TGCGCCAATCCCCTGACAGAACCAAATGAAAAACTGTTTTTT. It encodes CANPLTEPNEKLFF.

The gene calls are TRBV5-1 and TRBJ2-7; 14 bases map to TRBD2. Germline V gives CDR1 SGHRS, CDR2 YFSETQ. The CDR3 covers 18 residues. Trimming at V came to 3 bases and at J to 5 bases, leaving 13 bases not matched to a gene. In DNA form, the CDR3 reads TGCGCCAGCAGCTGGGGGACTAGCGGGAGAATTCCGGAGGACGAGCAGTACTTC. It yields the protein CASSWGTSGRIPEDEQYF.

At least ten counts were recorded for this clonotype. The chain links TRBV7-6 to TRBJ1-4; the D gene is possibly TRBD1 (6 bases). Germline loops: CDR1 SGHVS, CDR2 FNYEAQ. This CDR3 spans 12 amino acids. V was pared by 2 bases and J by 10 bases, with 8 bases between. CDR3 nucleotide sequence: TGTGCCAGCAGCTTAAAAGGGGGAAAACTGTTTTTT. This encodes CASSLKGGKLFF.

This clonotype was found many times. The rearrangement joins TRBV27 to TRBJ1-2; tentatively, D is TRBD1 (5 bases). Germline CDR1 is MNHEY and CDR2 is SMNVEV (reference sequence). This CDR3 is 13 amino acids long. The ends were cut back, 6 bases at V and 8 bases at J, with 16 bases in the middle. CDR3 coding DNA: TGTGCCAGCAGCAGAGACAGTACTGGCGGCTACACCTTC. Amino acid sequence: CASSRDSTGGYTF.

This clonotype has at least ten counts. V and J are TRBV15 and TRBJ2-5, with D tentatively TRBD2 (5 bases). The CDR3 sequence is 14 residues long. Trimming left V 0 bases short and J 5 bases short, with 10 bases between. CDR1 and CDR2 (germline): LNHNV, YYDKDF (reference sequence). Here the CDR3 DNA reads TGTGCCACCAGCAGAGATCTGACGGGGGAGACCCAGTACTTC. Encoded protein: CATSRDLTGETQYF.

This clonotype was detected a few times. The gene calls are TRBV9 and TRBJ2-7; possible D gene TRBD2, 6 bases. The CDR3 loop spans 15 amino acids. Germline V gives CDR1 SGDLS, CDR2 YYNGEE. The ends were cut back, 0 bases at V and 2 bases at J, with 12 bases in the middle. CDR3 residues: CASSVGSGPPYEQYF. The CDR3 coding sequence is TGTGCCAGCAGCGTAGGAAGCGGGCCCCCCTACGAGCAGTACTTC.